This T cell receptor (beta chain) comes out of a study of breast tumors, draining lymph nodes, adjacent tissues. Regarding the study as a whole: That most tumor T cells come from lymph nodes remained unproven.

CDR1 is LNHDA, CDR2 SQIVND, per germline (reference sequence). The V and J ends lost 5 bases and 7 bases, in that order; junction bases with no gene match: 11. CDR3 length equals 15 residues. This clonotype has a count of ten or more. The target antigen is unknown. Axillary draining lymph nodes of breast cancer patients supplied the node samples. MiXCR was run by TCRdb on the multiplex PCR reads, yielding one entry per CDR3 protein. The sample has approximately 89,000 distinct CDR3 sequences, around 29% seen once. Sequences were obtained from axillary lymph node tissue. This sequence originates from a female donor with breast cancer. Some clones in this sample may be carry-over from other donors' samples. The rearrangement joins TRBV19 to TRBJ2-7, with 10 bases lining up with TRBD1. The CDR3 DNA sequence: TGTGCCAGTAGTTCCGGACAGGGGGTCGGTCGGGAGCAGTACTTC. This encodes CASSSGQGVGREQYF.